These 27 T cell receptor beta chains were sequenced from one sample in a study of OX40 agonist ivuxolimab in advanced cancers. The method was the immunoSEQ multiplex PCR assay. TCRdb holds this immuneACCESS table with in-frame rearrangements only. Some clones are missing; in checked studies, unresolved V genes explain under half, and the rest has no known cause. The sample includes about 32,000 clones, with roughly 84% observed a single time. The ten most abundant clones make up around 21% of the sample. This specimen was CD4+ or CD8+ T cells sorted from blood, taken in a trial of the OX40 agonist ivuxolimab. The receptors were sampled from an adult with an advanced solid tumor such as melanoma, head and neck, liver or kidney cancer.

This clone was detected only once. This sequence joins TRBV7-3 and TRBJ2-5; D is unclear. Germline lookup yields CDR1 SGHTA and CDR2 FQGTGA. The CDR3 is made up of 14 amino acids. Trimming stripped 0 bases from V and 5 bases from J, with 10 bases between. CDR3 nucleotides: TGTGCCAGCAGCTTAACGCCTCTCGCCGAGACCCAGTACTTC. The encoded protein is CASSLTPLAETQYF.

V usage is TRBV5-4 and J usage is TRBJ2-1; D is uncertain. The CDR3 sequence is 13 residues long. With 0 bases removed from V and 7 bases from J, the gap between germline ends came to 8 bases. Germline V gene lookup returns CDR1 SGHNT and CDR2 YYREEE (reference sequence). CDR3 protein: CASSLGLENEQFF. In DNA, the CDR3 is TGTGCCAGCAGCTTGGGACTGGAGAATGAGCAGTTCTTC.

The chain uses TRBV6-6 and TRBJ1-1; no reliable D call. This CDR3 has 12 residues. CDR1 is MNHNY, CDR2 SVGAGI, per germline (reference sequence). The V end lost 2 bases, the J end lost 8 bases, and 9 bases lay between the germline ends. The CDR3 loop is CASSYPGYEAFF. The CDR3, as DNA: TGTGCCAGCAGTTACCCGGGCTACGAAGCTTTCTTT.

This clone occurred a few times. The genes are TRBV9 and TRBJ1-3; D unresolved. Trimming pared 0 bases from V and 0 bases from J, leaving 7 bases between. Germline V gene lookup returns CDR1 SGDLS and CDR2 YYNGEE. This CDR3 has 15 residues. CDR3 DNA: TGTGCCAGCAGCGTAGAACCCCGCTCTGGAAACACCATATATTTT. Its protein product is CASSVEPRSGNTIYF.

CDR3 loop: CASSELAADNEQFF. The CDR3 nucleotides are TGCGCCAGCAGTGAGTTAGCGGCAGACAATGAGCAGTTCTTC. The chain combines TRBV10-1 with TRBJ2-1; perhaps TRBD2 as D (6 bases). Germline CDR1 reads WNHNN; CDR2 reads SYGVQD (reference sequence). Trimming removed 1 base from V and 5 bases from J, with 9 bases in between. The CDR3 is 14 residues long.

The rearrangement uses TRBV4-1 and TRBJ1-1; D not resolved. The V end lost 1 base, the J end lost 8 bases, and 11 bases lay between the germline ends. This CDR3 is built from 13 residues. The V gene's germline CDR1 is MGHRA and CDR2 YSYEKL. The CDR3 here is CASSQGLRPEAFF. The CDR3 region has the DNA TGCGCCAGCAGCCAAGGGTTAAGGCCAGAAGCTTTCTTT.

CDR3 DNA: TGCAGCGTCCAAGGGGGATTCGACGAGCAGTACTTC. Protein product: CSVQGGFDEQYF. The chain links TRBV29-1 to TRBJ2-7; possibly TRBD1 for D (6 bases). CDR3 length: 12 residues. Between the trimmed V and J ends, which lost 6 bases and 5 bases, there was a span of 14 bases. Germline loops: CDR1 SQVTM, CDR2 ANQGSEA.

V and J are TRBV7-9 and TRBJ2-5; D remains unclear. This CDR3 is 13 amino acids long. Germline loops: CDR1 SEHNR, CDR2 FQNEAQ (reference sequence). V gave up 4 bases and J gave up 4 bases, with 10 bases separating them. The CDR3 loop reads CASSSSPAETQYF. As DNA, the CDR3 is TGTGCCAGCAGCTCCAGTCCCGCAGAGACCCAGTACTTC.

This chain uses TRBV28 with TRBJ1-1, with D maybe TRBD1 (5 bases). Trimming stripped 2 bases from V and 11 bases from J, with 12 bases between. Germline loops: CDR1 MDHEN, CDR2 SYDVKM. The CDR3 covers 12 residues. CDR3 loop: CASSLGRGDAFF. In DNA form, the CDR3 reads TGTGCCAGCAGTTTAGGTCGCGGGGACGCTTTCTTT. Supplemented by reference TRBV28 and TRBJ1-1, the full variable domain reads DVKVTQSSRYLVKRTGEKVFLECVQDMDHENMFWYRQDPGLGLRLIYFSYDVKMKEKGDIPEGYSVSREKKERFSLILESASTNQTSMYLCASSLGRGDAFFGQGTRLTVV.

This clone has a single count. The chain joins TRBV6-1 to TRBJ2-4; D is uncertain. Trimming removed 6 bases from V and 4 bases from J, with 13 bases in between. CDR3 size: 14 residues. The germline V gene has CDR1 MNHNS and CDR2 SASEGT. CDR3 DNA: TGTGCCAGCAGCTTCAAGGCCACGAAAAACATTCAGTACTTC. It is translated as CASSFKATKNIQYF.

The chain combines TRBV7-8 with TRBJ2-4; a possible D gene is TRBD2 (6 bases). Deletions cut 1 base from V and 3 bases from J, with 10 bases between. Germline V CDR1 and CDR2: SGHVS, FQNEAQ. The CDR3 covers 15 residues. CDR3: CASSLEAGRKNIQYF. The CDR3 nucleotides are TGTGCCAGCAGCTTAGAGGCGGGACGCAAAAACATTCAGTACTTC.

The chain employs TRBV27 and TRBJ2-2; 12 positions match TRBD2. Germline assignment: CDR1 MNHEY and CDR2 SMNVEV (reference sequence). V dropped 6 bases and J dropped 7; count of bases not matched to a gene: 9. The CDR3 contains 16 residues. CDR3 protein: CASSSLTSGRIGELFF. CDR3 coding DNA: TGTGCCAGCAGCTCCCTCACTAGCGGGAGGATCGGGGAGCTGTTTTTT.

The V call is TRBV11-2, the J call TRBJ2-1; 10 nucleotides line up with TRBD2. From germline, CDR1 is SGHAT and CDR2 FQNNGV. The CDR3 runs 17 residues. Unmatched junction bases numbered 12, after V lost 2 bases and J lost 8 bases. CDR3 DNA sequence: TGTGCCAGCAGCTTAACTACCGGGACTAGCGTTAGGGATGAGCAGTTCTTC. Translated, it gives CASSLTTGTSVRDEQFF.

The chain is built from TRBV29-1 and TRBJ2-7, with D hard to call. V was clipped by 4 bases and J by 5 bases, with 12 bases between them. CDR3 length: 12 residues. The germline CDR1 and CDR2 sequences are SQVTM and ANQGSEA. The CDR3 region is CSVVVTAHEQYF. CDR3 in DNA: TGCAGCGTTGTGGTAACAGCCCACGAGCAGTACTTC.

This clone appeared once. The chain employs TRBV7-9 and TRBJ1-2, with a tentative D call TRBD1 (6 bases). V was clipped by 5 bases and J by 5 bases, with 18 bases between them. The CDR3 is 15 residues long. Germline lookup yields CDR1 SEHNR and CDR2 FQNEAQ (reference sequence). The CDR3 sequence is CASSPSGQQLYGYTF. In nucleotides, the CDR3 is TGTGCCAGCAGCCCGAGCGGACAGCAACTTTATGGCTACACCTTC.

The sample holds one count of this clone. The rearrangement joins TRBV5-1 to TRBJ2-6; no firm D call. The CDR3 length is 15 residues. V lost 3 bases to trimming and J lost 0 bases, with 7 bases between them. The germline CDR1 and CDR2 sequences are SGHRS and YFSETQ. CDR3 sequence (DNA): TGCGCCAGCAGCTATCTAAGCTCTGGGGCCAACGTCCTGACTTTC. This encodes CASSYLSSGANVLTF.

This clone was detected a few times. The CDR3 nucleotides are TGTGCCAGCAGCCTGACTAGCAGACAAGAGACCCAGTACTTC. Translated: CASSLTSRQETQYF. V gene TRBV7-9 combines with J gene TRBJ2-5; 7 bases agree with TRBD2. Germline lookup yields CDR1 SEHNR and CDR2 FQNEAQ (reference sequence). V trimming: 5 bases; J trimming: 2 bases; junction bases outside the gene matches: 5. This CDR3 has 14 residues.

The chain is built from TRBV5-6 and TRBJ1-4, with D possibly matching TRBD1 (5 bases). CDR1 is SGHDT, CDR2 YYEEEE, per germline. The CDR3 contains 12 residues. V was shortened by 6 bases and J by 6 bases, with 9 bases between the two germline ends. CDR3 DNA: TGTGCCAGCAAGGGGAGAGATGAAAAACTGTTTTTT. Translating it yields CASKGRDEKLFF. Together with reference TRBV5-6 and TRBJ1-4, the CDR3 gives the full variable domain: DAGVTQSPTHLIKTRGQQVTLRCSPKSGHDTVSWYQQALGQGPQFIFQYYEEEERQRGNFPDRFSGHQFPNYSSELNVNALLLGDSALYLCASKGRDEKLFFGSGTQLSVL.

V usage is TRBV18 and J usage is TRBJ2-2, with D perhaps matching TRBD1 (6 bases). The CDR3 covers 20 residues. Germline CDR1 KGHSH, CDR2 LQKENI. V lost 3 bases and J lost 7, with 30 bases in between. As DNA, the CDR3 is TGTGCCAGCTCACCGAAAATGAGGGCGGCTAGGGGACAAGTAAGCGGGGAGCTGTTTTTT. Its translation: CASSPKMRAARGQVSGELFF.

The chain recombines TRBV5-5 with TRBJ1-1; no clear D. This CDR3 contains 13 residues. Trimming pared 0 bases from V and 1 base from J, leaving 4 bases between. CDR1 and CDR2 (germline): SGHKS, YYEKEE (reference sequence). CDR3 DNA sequence: TGTGCCAGCAGCTTGGGGGAGAACACTGAAGCTTTCTTT. Residues: CASSLGENTEAFF.

The rearrangement links TRBV27 to TRBJ2-7; TRBD2 is a possible D gene (6 bases). CDR1 and CDR2 from the germline V gene are MNHEY and SMNVEV (reference sequence). V dropped 3 bases and J dropped 4 bases, with 7 bases sitting between them. The CDR3 extends over 12 amino acids. The CDR3 here is CASSFGGYEQYF. The CDR3 nucleotides are TGTGCCAGCAGTTTTGGAGGGTACGAGCAGTACTTC.

The chain uses TRBV15 and TRBJ2-3; D might be TRBD2 (5 bases). The CDR3 is made up of 18 amino acids. CDR1 LNHNV and CDR2 YYDKDF come from the germline V gene (reference sequence). The germline V and J ends were trimmed by 3 bases and 2 bases, with 21 bases remaining between them. CDR3 protein: CATSSEIGGRRPTDTQYF. The CDR3 DNA follows: TGTGCCACCAGCAGCGAGATAGGCGGGCGAAGACCCACAGATACGCAGTATTTT.

The chain combines TRBV21-1 with TRBJ2-2; TRBD2, the table's D call, was not compared with the DNA. TRBV21-1 is recorded as a pseudogene. This CDR3 contains 19 residues. CDR3 bases: TGTGCCAGCAGCATATTGCGGACTAGCGGGAAGACGAACACCGGGGAGCTGTTTTTT. Translated: CASSILRTSGKTNTGELFF.

The chain links TRBV19 to TRBJ1-1, with no clear D. CDR1 is LNHDA and CDR2 is SQIVND in the germline V gene (reference sequence). The CDR3 has 14 amino acids. Trimming left V 0 bases short and J 5 bases short, with 10 bases between. CDR3 loop: CASSIEGSLTEAFF. CDR3 DNA: TGTGCCAGTAGTATAGAGGGCAGCCTTACTGAAGCTTTCTTT.

This chain uses TRBV30 with TRBJ1-2; 12 nucleotides agree with TRBD1. The CDR3 is 12 amino acids. Germline CDR1 GTSNPN, CDR2 SVGIG (reference sequence). The CDR3 DNA follows: TGTGCTGCGGGACAGGGGGCGGGTGGCTACACCTTC. Translation: CAAGQGAGGYTF. The full variable domain, rest sourced from reference TRBV30 and TRBJ1-2, is SQTIHQWPATLVQPVGSPLSLECTVEGTSNPNLYWYRQAAGRGLQLLFYSVGIGQISSEVPQNLSASRPQDRQFILSSKKLLLSDSGFYLCAAGQGAGGYTFGSGTRLTVV.

The chain carries TRBV29-1 and TRBJ1-4; D unclear. This CDR3 comprises 13 residues. V was pared by 3 bases and J by 7 bases, with 12 bases between. Germline assignment: CDR1 SQVTM and CDR2 ANQGSEA. CDR3 residues: CSVDNGSSEKLFF. The DNA for the CDR3 is TGCAGCGTTGATAACGGAAGTAGTGAAAAACTGTTTTTT.

J is TRBJ2-3 and V is TRBV5-4, with a possible D match to TRBD2 (6 bases). From germline, CDR1 is SGHNT and CDR2 YYREEE (reference sequence). The CDR3 contains 14 residues. The ends were cut back, 4 bases at V and 3 bases at J, with 12 bases in the middle. CDR3 sequence: CASSRGWGTDTQYF. CDR3 DNA sequence: TGTGCCAGCAGCCGGGGGTGGGGAACAGATACGCAGTATTTT.